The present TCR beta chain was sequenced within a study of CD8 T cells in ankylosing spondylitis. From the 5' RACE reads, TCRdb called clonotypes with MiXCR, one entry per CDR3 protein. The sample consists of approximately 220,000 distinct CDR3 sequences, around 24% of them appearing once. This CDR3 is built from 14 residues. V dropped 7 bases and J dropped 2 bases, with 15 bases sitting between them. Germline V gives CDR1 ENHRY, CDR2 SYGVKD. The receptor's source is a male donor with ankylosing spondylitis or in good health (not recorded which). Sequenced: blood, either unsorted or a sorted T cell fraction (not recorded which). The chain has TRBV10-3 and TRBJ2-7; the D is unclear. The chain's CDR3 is CAIKAAMVTYEQYF. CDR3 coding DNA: TGTGCCATCAAGGCGGCTATGGTCACCTACGAGCAGTACTTC.